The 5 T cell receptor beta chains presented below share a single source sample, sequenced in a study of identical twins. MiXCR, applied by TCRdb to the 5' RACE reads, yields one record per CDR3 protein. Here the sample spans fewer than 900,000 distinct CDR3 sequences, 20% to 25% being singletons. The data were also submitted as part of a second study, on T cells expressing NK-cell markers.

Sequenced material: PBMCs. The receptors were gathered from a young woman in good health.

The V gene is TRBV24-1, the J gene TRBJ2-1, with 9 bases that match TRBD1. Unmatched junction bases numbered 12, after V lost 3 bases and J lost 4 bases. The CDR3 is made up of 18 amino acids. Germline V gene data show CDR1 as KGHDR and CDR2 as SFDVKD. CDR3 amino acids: CATSDARTGAERYNEQFF. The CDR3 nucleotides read TGTGCCACCAGTGATGCCAGGACAGGGGCCGAAAGGTACAATGAGCAGTTCTTC.

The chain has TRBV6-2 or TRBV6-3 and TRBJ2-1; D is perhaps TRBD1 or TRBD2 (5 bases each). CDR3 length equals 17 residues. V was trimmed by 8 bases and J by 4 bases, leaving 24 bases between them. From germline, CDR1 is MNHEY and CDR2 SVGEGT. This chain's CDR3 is CASGPWKGPEDYNEQFF. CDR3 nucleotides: TGTGCCAGCGGGCCCTGGAAGGGACCGGAAGATTACAATGAGCAGTTCTTC.

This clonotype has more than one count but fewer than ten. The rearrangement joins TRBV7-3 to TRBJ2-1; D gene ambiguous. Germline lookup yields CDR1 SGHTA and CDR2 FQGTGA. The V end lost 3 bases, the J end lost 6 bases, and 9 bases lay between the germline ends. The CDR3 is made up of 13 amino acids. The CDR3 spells CASSFYKGNEQFF. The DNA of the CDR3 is TGTGCCAGCAGCTTCTACAAGGGCAATGAGCAGTTCTTC.

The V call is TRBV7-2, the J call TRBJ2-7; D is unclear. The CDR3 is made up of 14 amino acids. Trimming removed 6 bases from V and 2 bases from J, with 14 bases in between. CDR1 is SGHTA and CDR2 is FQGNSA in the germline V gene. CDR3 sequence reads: CASRSLTRAYEQYF. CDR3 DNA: TGTGCCAGCAGATCTCTGACTCGGGCCTACGAGCAGTACTTC.

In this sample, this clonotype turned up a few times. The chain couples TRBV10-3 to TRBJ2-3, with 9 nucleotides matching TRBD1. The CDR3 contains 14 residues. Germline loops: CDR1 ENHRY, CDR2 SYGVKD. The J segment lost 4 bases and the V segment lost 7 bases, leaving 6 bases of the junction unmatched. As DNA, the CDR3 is TGTGCCATCAAACAGGGGGCTGGGGCAGATACGCAGTATTTT. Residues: CAIKQGAGADTQYF.